This T cell receptor (beta chain) originates from a study of blood T cell repertoires in COVID-19. Looking at the study overall: Samples of COVID-19 (acute and convalescent) were obtained from the United States, Italy and Spain. T cells, B-cell-depleted T cells, or PBMCs supplied cDNA or gDNA.

The germline gives CDR1 SEHNR, CDR2 FQNEAQ (reference sequence). The CDR3 totals 15 residues. The V end lost 4 bases, the J end lost 1 base, and 10 bases lay between the germline ends. Sequencing was performed with immunoSEQ multiplex PCR; in TCRdb, only in-frame clones are kept and a portion is missing. The data contain 70,000 to 90,000 clones, roughly 85% of them singletons. The receptor was isolated from a human donor in a cohort sampled during active COVID-19. This rearrangement joins TRBV7-9 to TRBJ1-4; D may be TRBD1 (5 bases). The sequencing input was peripheral blood. In DNA, the CDR3 is TGTGCCAGCAGCTCCGGGGGGTTAACTAATGAAAAACTGTTTTTT. It is translated as CASSSGGLTNEKLFF.